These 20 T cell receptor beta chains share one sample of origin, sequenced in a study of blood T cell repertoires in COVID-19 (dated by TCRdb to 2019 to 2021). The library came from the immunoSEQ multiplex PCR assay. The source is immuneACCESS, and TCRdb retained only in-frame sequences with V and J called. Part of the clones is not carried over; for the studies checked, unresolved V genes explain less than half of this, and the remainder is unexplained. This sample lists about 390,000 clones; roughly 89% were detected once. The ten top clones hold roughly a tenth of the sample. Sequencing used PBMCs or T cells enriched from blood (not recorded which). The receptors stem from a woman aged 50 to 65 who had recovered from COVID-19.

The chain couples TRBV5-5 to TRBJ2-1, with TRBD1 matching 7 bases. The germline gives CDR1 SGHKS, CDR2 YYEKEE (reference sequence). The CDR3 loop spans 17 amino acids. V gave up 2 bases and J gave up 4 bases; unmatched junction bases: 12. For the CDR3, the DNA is TGTGCCAGCAGCTTAAGAGACCCCCGGGACAGATACAATGAGCAGTTCTTC. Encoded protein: CASSLRDPRDRYNEQFF.

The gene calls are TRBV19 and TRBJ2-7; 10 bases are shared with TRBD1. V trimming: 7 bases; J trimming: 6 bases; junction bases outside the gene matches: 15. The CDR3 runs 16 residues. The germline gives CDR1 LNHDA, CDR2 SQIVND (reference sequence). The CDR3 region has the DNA TGTGCCAGTACCCCAGGGCTCCGGGACAGGGGTCGCGAGCAGTACTTC. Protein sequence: CASTPGLRDRGREQYF.

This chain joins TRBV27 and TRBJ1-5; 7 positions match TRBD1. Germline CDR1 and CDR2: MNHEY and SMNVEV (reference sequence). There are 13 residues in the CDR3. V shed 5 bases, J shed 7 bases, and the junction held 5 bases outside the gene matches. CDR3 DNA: TGTGCCAGCAGTCAGGGGGTTGTACAGCCCCAGCATTTT. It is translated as CASSQGVVQPQHF.

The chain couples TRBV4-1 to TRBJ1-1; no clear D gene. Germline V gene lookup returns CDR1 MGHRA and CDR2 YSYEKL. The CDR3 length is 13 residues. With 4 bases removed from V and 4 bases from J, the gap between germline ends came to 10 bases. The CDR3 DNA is TGCGCCAGCAGCCCCAGGATTACCACTGAAGCTTTCTTT. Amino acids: CASSPRITTEAFF.

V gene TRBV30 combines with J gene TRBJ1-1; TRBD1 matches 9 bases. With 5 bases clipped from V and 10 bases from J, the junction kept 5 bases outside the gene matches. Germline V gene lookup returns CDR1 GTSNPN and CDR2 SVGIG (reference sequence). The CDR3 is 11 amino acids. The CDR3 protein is CAWADRGSAFF. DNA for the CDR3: TGTGCCTGGGCGGACAGGGGTTCAGCTTTCTTT.

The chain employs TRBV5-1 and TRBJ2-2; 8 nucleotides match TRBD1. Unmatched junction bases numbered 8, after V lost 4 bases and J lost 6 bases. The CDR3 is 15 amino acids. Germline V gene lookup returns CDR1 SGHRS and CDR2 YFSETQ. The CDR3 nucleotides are TGCGCCAGCAGCCTAGGGACAGGTATCTCCGGGGAGCTGTTTTTT. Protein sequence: CASSLGTGISGELFF. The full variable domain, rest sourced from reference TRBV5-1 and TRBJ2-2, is KAGVTQTPRYLIKTRGQQVTLSCSPISGHRSVSWYQQTPGQGLQFLFEYFSETQRNKGNFPGRFSGRQFSNSRSEMNVSTLELGDSALYLCASSLGTGISGELFFGEGSRLTVL.

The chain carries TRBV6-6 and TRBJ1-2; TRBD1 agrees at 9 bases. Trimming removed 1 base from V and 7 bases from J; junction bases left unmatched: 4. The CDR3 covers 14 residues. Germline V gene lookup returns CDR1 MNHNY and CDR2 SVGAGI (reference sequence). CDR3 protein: CASSYLDRGSGYTF. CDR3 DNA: TGTGCCAGCAGTTACTTGGACAGGGGATCTGGCTACACCTTC.

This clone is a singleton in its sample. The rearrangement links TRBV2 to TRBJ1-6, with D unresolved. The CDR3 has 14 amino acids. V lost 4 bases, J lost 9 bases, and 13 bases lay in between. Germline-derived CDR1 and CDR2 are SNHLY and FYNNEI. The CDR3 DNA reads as TGTGCCAGCAGTGGTACGGAGGTCGGTTCACCCCTCCACTTT. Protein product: CASSGTEVGSPLHF.

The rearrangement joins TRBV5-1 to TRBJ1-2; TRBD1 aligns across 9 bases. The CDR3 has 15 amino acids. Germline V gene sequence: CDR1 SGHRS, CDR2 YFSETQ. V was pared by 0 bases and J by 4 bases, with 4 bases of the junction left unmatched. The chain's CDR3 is CASSLATDRGYGYTF. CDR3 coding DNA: TGCGCCAGCAGCTTGGCTACGGACAGGGGCTATGGCTACACCTTC. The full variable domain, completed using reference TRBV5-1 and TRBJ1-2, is KAGVTQTPRYLIKTRGQQVTLSCSPISGHRSVSWYQQTPGQGLQFLFEYFSETQRNKGNFPGRFSGRQFSNSRSEMNVSTLELGDSALYLCASSLATDRGYGYTFGSGTRLTVV.

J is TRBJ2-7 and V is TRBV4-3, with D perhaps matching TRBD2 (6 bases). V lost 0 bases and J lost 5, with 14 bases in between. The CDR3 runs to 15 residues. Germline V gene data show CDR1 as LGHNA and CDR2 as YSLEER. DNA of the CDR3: TGCGCCAGCAGCCAAGATAGGAGGGAGGAAGACGAGCAGTACTTC. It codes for CASSQDRREEDEQYF.

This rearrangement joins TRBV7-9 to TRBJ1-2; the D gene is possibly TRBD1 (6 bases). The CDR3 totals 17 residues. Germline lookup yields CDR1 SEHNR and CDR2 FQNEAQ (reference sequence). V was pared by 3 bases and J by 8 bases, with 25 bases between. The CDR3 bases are TGTGCCAGCAGCTTGGCAGGGAACAGGGCCGTGGTGCGGGGCTACACCTTC. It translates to CASSLAGNRAVVRGYTF.

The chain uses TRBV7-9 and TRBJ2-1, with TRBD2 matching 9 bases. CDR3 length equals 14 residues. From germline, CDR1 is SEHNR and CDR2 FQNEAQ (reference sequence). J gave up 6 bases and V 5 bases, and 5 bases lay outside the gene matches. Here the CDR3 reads CASSAGTSPNEQFF. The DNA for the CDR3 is TGTGCCAGCAGCGCCGGGACTAGCCCCAATGAGCAGTTCTTC.

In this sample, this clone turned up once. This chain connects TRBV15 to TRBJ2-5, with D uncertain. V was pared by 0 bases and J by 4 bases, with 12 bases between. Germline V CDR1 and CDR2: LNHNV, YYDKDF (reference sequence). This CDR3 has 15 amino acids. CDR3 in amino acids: CATSRDLSGGETQYF. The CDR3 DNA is TGTGCCACCAGCAGAGATCTTTCAGGTGGAGAGACCCAGTACTTC.

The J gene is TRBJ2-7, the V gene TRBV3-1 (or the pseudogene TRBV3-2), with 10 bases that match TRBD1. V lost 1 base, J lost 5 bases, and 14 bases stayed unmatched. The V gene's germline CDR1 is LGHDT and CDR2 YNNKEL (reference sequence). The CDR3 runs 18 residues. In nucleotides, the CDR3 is TGTGCCAGCAGCCAAGTGGCCTCCCCGGGACAGGGGTCCCACGAGCAGTACTTC. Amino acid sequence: CASSQVASPGQGSHEQYF.

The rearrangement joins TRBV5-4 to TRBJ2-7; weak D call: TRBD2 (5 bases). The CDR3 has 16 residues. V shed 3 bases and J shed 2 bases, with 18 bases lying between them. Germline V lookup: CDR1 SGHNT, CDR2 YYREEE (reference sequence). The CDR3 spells CASSYPDPEGTYEQYF. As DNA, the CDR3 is TGTGCCAGCAGCTACCCAGATCCAGAGGGTACCTACGAGCAGTACTTC.

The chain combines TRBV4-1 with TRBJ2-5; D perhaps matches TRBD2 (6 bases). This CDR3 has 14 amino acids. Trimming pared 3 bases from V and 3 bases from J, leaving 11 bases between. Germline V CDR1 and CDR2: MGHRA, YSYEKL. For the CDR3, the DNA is TGCGCCAGCAGCCACCCGGGACTCAAAGAGACCCAGTACTTC. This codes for CASSHPGLKETQYF.

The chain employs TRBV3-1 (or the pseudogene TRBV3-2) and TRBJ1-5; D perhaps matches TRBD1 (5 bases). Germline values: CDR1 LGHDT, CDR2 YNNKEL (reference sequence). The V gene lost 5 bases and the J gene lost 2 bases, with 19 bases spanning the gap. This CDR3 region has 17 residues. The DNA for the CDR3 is TGTGCCAGCAGCTACAGTGGGGCTAGGAGGGGCAATCAGCCCCAGCATTTT. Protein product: CASSYSGARRGNQPQHF.

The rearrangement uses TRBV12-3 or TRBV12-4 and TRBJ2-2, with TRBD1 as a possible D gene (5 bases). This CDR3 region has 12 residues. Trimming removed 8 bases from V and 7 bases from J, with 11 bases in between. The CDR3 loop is CASGTGDGELFF. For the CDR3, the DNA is TGTGCCAGCGGTACAGGTGACGGGGAGCTGTTTTTT.

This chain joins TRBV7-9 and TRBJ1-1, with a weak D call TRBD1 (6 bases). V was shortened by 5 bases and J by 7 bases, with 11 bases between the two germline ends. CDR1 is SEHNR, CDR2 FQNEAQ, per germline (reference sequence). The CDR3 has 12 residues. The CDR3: CASSRTENEAFF. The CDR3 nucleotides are TGTGCCAGCAGCAGGACAGAGAATGAAGCTTTCTTT. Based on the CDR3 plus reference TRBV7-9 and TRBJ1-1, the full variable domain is DTGVSQNPRHKITKRGQNVTFRCDPISEHNRLYWYRQTLGQGPEFLTYFQNEAQLEKSRLLSDRFSAERPKGSFSTLEIQRTEQGDSAMYLCASSRTENEAFFGQGTRLTVV.

The DNA for the CDR3 is TGTGCCAGTAGTAGATGGGACAGGGGGACCCTCACGGCTGGCTACACCTTC. Its translation is CASSRWDRGTLTAGYTF. The rearrangement links TRBV19 to TRBJ1-2, with 11 bases aligning to TRBD1. The V segment lost 4 bases and the J segment 7 bases; nucleotides outside the gene matches: 14. Germline assignment: CDR1 LNHDA and CDR2 SQIVND (reference sequence). The CDR3 covers 17 residues.